The 16 T cell receptor beta chains reported below all come from one sample, sequenced in a study of PD-1 blockade in classical Hodgkin lymphoma. Regarding time point: cycle 4 day 1 (C4D1), after about 6 weeks of nivolumab. All patients relapsed after autologous stem cell transplantation, and brentuximab vedotin exposure varied. The repertoire was sequenced with immunoSEQ multiplex PCR; TCRdb's copy has only in-frame clones and lacks some. The sample consists of approximately 65,000 clones, around 90% of them appearing once. The sample in question was peripheral blood mononuclear cells (PBMCs), obtained before the fourth cycle of nivolumab. Receptors were obtained from a human donor with classical Hodgkin lymphoma.

Sample share makes this clone medium-sized. The chain joins TRBV4-1 to TRBJ1-1; 9 nucleotides agree with TRBD1. Germline CDR1 MGHRA, CDR2 YSYEKL. Trimming cost V 7 bases and J 3 bases; bases outside gene matches: 15. The length of the CDR3 is 17 residues. The CDR3 DNA follows: TGCGCCAGCACGACCAAAACGGGGGACAGGGCTTACACTGAAGCTTTCTTT. It translates to CASTTKTGDRAYTEAFF.

The chain recombines TRBV5-4 with TRBJ2-5, with 8 bases lining up with TRBD1. After removal of 0 bases from V and 3 bases from J, the junction contained 4 bases not matched to a gene. Germline V gene sequence: CDR1 SGHNT, CDR2 YYREEE (reference sequence). The CDR3 runs 15 residues. The DNA for the CDR3 is TGTGCCAGCAGCTTGGCACAGGGGGATAAAGAGACCCAGTACTTC. It translates to CASSLAQGDKETQYF.

The chain is built from TRBV7-9 and TRBJ1-6, with a possible D match to TRBD1 (6 bases). The CDR3 covers 17 residues. V was cut by 4 bases and J by 6 bases, with 19 bases left in between. Germline V gives CDR1 SEHNR, CDR2 FQNEAQ (reference sequence). The CDR3 is CASSSRKTGSPNSPLHF. In nucleotides, the CDR3 is TGTGCCAGCAGCTCGAGGAAGACAGGCAGCCCTAATTCACCCCTCCACTTT.

CDR3 DNA: TGTGCCAGCAGCTACAGCAAAAACATTCAGTACTTC. It encodes CASSYSKNIQYF. V gene TRBV7-2 combines with J gene TRBJ2-4; unclear D gene. Trimming pared 4 bases from V and 3 bases from J, leaving 4 bases between. Germline values: CDR1 SGHTA, CDR2 FQGNSA. CDR3 length equals 12 residues.

A remark on this clone: The junction departs from germline at one end; a sequencing error may be responsible. The chain uses TRBV9 and TRBJ1-3, with D maybe TRBD1 (5 bases). CDR3 size: 15 residues. Germline assignment: CDR1 SGDLS and CDR2 YYNGEE. CDR3 sequence: CASTRDGAAGNTIYF. In nucleotides, the CDR3 is TGTGCCAGCACCCGCGATGGGGCCGCTGGGAACACCATATATTTT.

The V gene is TRBV5-1, the J gene TRBJ1-2; a weak D match, TRBD1 (5 bases). Germline-derived CDR1 and CDR2 are SGHRS and YFSETQ. This CDR3 has 15 residues. Trimming shortened V by 4 bases and J by 5 bases, and 18 bases separated the two germline ends. CDR3 DNA sequence: TGCGCCAGCAGCCTGGAGATAGGGGAAAATTATGGCTACACCTTC. Translating gives CASSLEIGENYGYTF.

The chain joins TRBV19 to TRBJ1-2, with no clear D. The germline V gene has CDR1 LNHDA and CDR2 SQIVND (reference sequence). The CDR3 covers 12 residues. The V and J ends lost 9 bases and 3 bases respectively, with 11 bases between them. Written as DNA, the CDR3 is TGTGCCAGCGAGGCGTCCTACTATGGCTACACCTTC. It yields the protein CASEASYYGYTF.

The chain joins TRBV27 to TRBJ1-4; D gene ambiguous. This CDR3 contains 16 residues. CDR1 is MNHEY and CDR2 is SMNVEV in the germline V gene (reference sequence). Trimming cost V 5 bases and J 10 bases, with 23 bases left between them. CDR3 region: CASSPFSGLGGGKLFF. CDR3 DNA sequence: TGTGCCAGCAGTCCGTTTTCGGGTTTGGGAGGTGGAAAACTGTTTTTT.

The chain couples TRBV18 to TRBJ2-1, with D perhaps matching TRBD2 (6 bases). The germline V gene encodes CDR1 KGHSH and CDR2 LQKENI. This CDR3 spans 12 amino acids. V lost 2 bases to trimming and J lost 9 bases, with 8 bases between them. In DNA form, the CDR3 reads TGTGCCAGCTCACCAACTAGCATTGAGCAGTTCTTC. Amino acids: CASSPTSIEQFF.

The table lists this clone with a count of one. The gene calls are TRBV2 and TRBJ2-5, with no clear D. V was shortened by 4 bases and J by 5 bases, with 5 bases between the two germline ends. The CDR3 runs 11 residues. Germline values: CDR1 SNHLY, CDR2 FYNNEI. CDR3 nucleotides: TGTGCCAGCAGTGTCGAGGAGACCCAGTACTTC. Translating gives CASSVEETQYF.

V and J are TRBV6-5 and TRBJ2-5; D is unclear. Trimming stripped 6 bases from V and 1 base from J, with 9 bases between. This CDR3 is 13 amino acids long. Germline V CDR1 and CDR2: MNHEY, SVGAGI. The CDR3 DNA is TGTGCCAGCAGACAAAATCTCCAAGAGACCCAGTACTTC. Its protein is CASRQNLQETQYF.

The V gene is TRBV7-2, the J gene TRBJ1-2; D is uncertain. Germline CDR1 and CDR2: SGHTA and FQGNSA. The CDR3 has 11 amino acids. V was pared by 5 bases and J by 8 bases, with 9 bases between. CDR3 nucleotides: TGTGCCAGCAGCCGGGCATGGGGCTACACCTTC. Its protein product is CASSRAWGYTF.

The J gene is TRBJ1-1, the V gene TRBV4-1, with 10 positions matching TRBD1. CDR3 length: 15 residues. Losses at the gene ends were 7 bases for V and 5 bases for J; bases not matched to a gene: 10. Germline V gives CDR1 MGHRA, CDR2 YSYEKL. CDR3 DNA: TGCGCCAGCACTCTCAGACAGGGGGCTGATACTGAAGCTTTCTTT. Translation: CASTLRQGADTEAFF.

The V and J genes are TRBV27 and TRBJ1-3; 11 bases line up with TRBD1. CDR1 and CDR2 (germline): MNHEY, SMNVEV (reference sequence). Trimming at V came to 5 bases and at J to 3 bases, leaving 9 bases not matched to a gene. The CDR3 covers 17 residues. The CDR3 sequence is CASSGTGGLLSGNTIYF. The DNA for the CDR3 is TGTGCCAGCAGTGGGACAGGGGGGCTTCTTAGTGGAAACACCATATATTTT.

The genes are TRBV28 and TRBJ1-4; D is perhaps TRBD1 (5 bases). The V end lost 7 bases, the J end lost 4 bases, and 22 bases lay between the germline ends. Looked up from germline, CDR1 is MDHEN and CDR2 is SYDVKM. The CDR3 has 17 residues. CDR3 residues: CASKETRGYSRNEKLFF. The CDR3 region has the DNA TGTGCCAGCAAAGAAACGCGGGGGTACAGCCGTAATGAAAAACTGTTTTTT.

The chain links TRBV27 to TRBJ2-5; 7 bases fit TRBD2. With V trimmed by 5 bases and J by 2 bases, 8 bases remained unmatched. This CDR3 is built from 15 residues. Germline V CDR1 and CDR2: MNHEY, SMNVEV (reference sequence). The CDR3 spells CASSRQSGVQETQYF. CDR3 coding DNA: TGTGCCAGCAGTCGCCAAAGCGGGGTTCAAGAGACCCAGTACTTC.